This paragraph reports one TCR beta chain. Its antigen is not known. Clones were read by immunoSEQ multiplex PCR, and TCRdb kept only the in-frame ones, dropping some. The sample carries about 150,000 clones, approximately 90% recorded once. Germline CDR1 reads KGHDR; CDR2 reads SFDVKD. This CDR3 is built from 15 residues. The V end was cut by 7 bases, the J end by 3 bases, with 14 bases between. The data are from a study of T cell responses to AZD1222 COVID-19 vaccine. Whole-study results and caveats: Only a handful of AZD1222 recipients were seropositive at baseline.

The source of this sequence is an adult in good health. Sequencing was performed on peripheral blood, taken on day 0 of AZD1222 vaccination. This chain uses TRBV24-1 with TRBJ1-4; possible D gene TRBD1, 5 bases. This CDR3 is CATRRAGLANEKLFF. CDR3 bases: TGTGCCACCAGGAGGGCGGGGCTTGCTAATGAAAAACTGTTTTTT.